This T cell receptor beta chain was recorded in a study of blood T cell repertoires in COVID-19. Study information: Donors in the United States, Italy and Spain gave samples during acute or convalescent COVID-19. PBMCs, B-cell-depleted T cells, or T cells provided the cDNA or gDNA that made up the material.

This table comes from immunoSEQ multiplex PCR, and its TCRdb copy is limited to in-frame clones, with some not included. The table lists hundreds of thousands of clones, roughly 90% of them singletons. Per the germline V gene, CDR1 is LGHDT and CDR2 is YNNKEL (reference sequence). J was trimmed by 2 bases and V by 4 bases; bases with no gene match: 11. The CDR3 contains 17 residues. Seattle patients were enrolled while actively infected and followed longitudinally. The source material was peripheral blood. This TCR was sampled from a young woman with COVID-19, enrolled during active disease. The genes are TRBV3-1 (or the pseudogene TRBV3-2) and TRBJ2-3, with 8 bases aligning to TRBD1. CDR3 residues: CASSRDTGQGITDTQYF. In DNA, the CDR3 is TGTGCCAGCAGCCGAGATACCGGACAGGGTATCACAGATACGCAGTATTTT.